The 29 T cell receptor beta chains below were found in one sample sequenced in a study of cytomegalovirus exposure and HLA in healthy donors. The PCR ran on 60 Vbeta and 13 Jbeta primers. Sequencing used immunoSEQ multiplex PCR; TCRdb keeps in-frame clones, though not all of them. The repertoire holds over 100,000 clones, with roughly 78% as singletons. What was sequenced was PBMCs. Receptors were obtained from a woman in her twenties or thirties in good health and CMV-seropositive.

The chain carries TRBV28 and TRBJ1-4, with TRBD1 identical over 8 bases. The trim removed 4 bases at V and 5 bases at J, leaving 6 bases unmatched. CDR1 MDHEN and CDR2 SYDVKM come from the germline V gene. The CDR3 sequence is 15 residues long. The CDR3 sequence: CASSSRQGWNEKLFF. CDR3 nucleotides: TGTGCCAGCAGTTCCAGACAGGGGTGGAATGAAAAACTGTTTTTT.

The chain couples TRBV11-1 to TRBJ2-7, with TRBD2 matching over 8 bases. J gave up 3 bases and V 5 bases, and 3 bases lay outside the gene matches. The CDR3 consists of 13 residues. Germline assignment: CDR1 SGHAT and CDR2 FQDESV (reference sequence). Here the CDR3 DNA reads TGTGCCAGCAGCCCTGGGACTAGCTACGAGCAGTACTTC. It encodes CASSPGTSYEQYF.

The chain joins TRBV2 to TRBJ2-1; 14 bases line up with TRBD2. Germline values: CDR1 SNHLY, CDR2 FYNNEI. CDR3 length: 13 amino acids. Trimming at V came to 4 bases and at J to 10 bases, leaving 0 bases not matched to a gene. The CDR3 region has the DNA TGTGCCAGCAGTGGGACTAGCGGGGGGGAGCAGTTCTTC. It translates to CASSGTSGGEQFF.

The gene calls are TRBV6-1 and TRBJ2-6; the D gene is possibly TRBD2 (5 bases). CDR1 MNHNS and CDR2 SASEGT come from the germline V gene. The CDR3 is 16 amino acids. The V gene lost 2 bases and the J gene lost 1 base, with 9 bases spanning the gap. Here the CDR3 reads CASSEIRTSGANVLTF. In DNA, the CDR3 is TGTGCCAGCAGTGAAATTCGGACTTCTGGGGCCAACGTCCTGACTTTC.

The rearrangement uses TRBV7-9 and TRBJ1-6; D might be TRBD1 (5 bases). The ends were cut back, 4 bases at V and 0 bases at J, with 10 bases in the middle. The CDR3 is 16 amino acids. CDR1 and CDR2 from the germline V gene are SEHNR and FQNEAQ (reference sequence). The chain's CDR3 is CASSSQGSSYNSPLHF. CDR3 bases: TGTGCCAGCAGCTCCCAGGGCAGCTCCTATAATTCACCCCTCCACTTT.

The chain has TRBV6-5 and TRBJ2-7, with 9 positions matching TRBD1. Germline trimming cut 5 bases from V and 1 base from J; bases unmatched to any gene: 6. The CDR3 is 15 amino acids. Per the germline V gene, CDR1 is MNHEY and CDR2 is SVGAGI. The CDR3 bases are TGTGCCAGCAGTCCTGTGGGGACAGGGTCCTACGAGCAGTACTTC. This encodes CASSPVGTGSYEQYF.

The chain recombines TRBV29-1 with TRBJ2-7; TRBD2 agrees at 7 bases. V lost 1 base and J lost 4; bases outside the gene matches: 7. CDR1 and CDR2 from the germline V gene are SQVTM and ANQGSEA. The CDR3 has 14 amino acids. CDR3 bases: TGCAGCGTTGAAGCAGCGGGGCTCGGATACGAGCAGTACTTC. This codes for CSVEAAGLGYEQYF.

The rearrangement uses TRBV4-3 and TRBJ1-1; TRBD1 agrees at 8 bases. Germline lookup yields CDR1 LGHNA and CDR2 YSLEER. The V gene end was trimmed by 3 bases and the J gene end by 5 bases; junction bases not matched to a gene: 11. CDR3 length: 16 residues. The CDR3 nucleotides are TGCGCCAGCAGCCAGGGGGAGACAGGGGTAGGAACTGAAGCTTTCTTT. The encoded protein is CASSQGETGVGTEAFF.

The rearrangement uses TRBV5-4 and TRBJ1-2, with D possibly matching TRBD1 (6 bases). CDR1 and CDR2 (germline): SGHNT, YYREEE (reference sequence). CDR3 length: 15 residues. V lost 0 bases, J lost 0 bases, and 9 bases lay in between. The CDR3 region has the DNA TGTGCCAGCAGCTTGGGGGGGCGCACTAACTATGGCTACACCTTC. Encoded protein: CASSLGGRTNYGYTF.

The chain combines TRBV19 with TRBJ2-2, with TRBD2 identical over 10 bases. The CDR3 sequence is 17 residues long. Germline lookup yields CDR1 LNHDA and CDR2 SQIVND (reference sequence). The J segment lost 0 bases and the V segment lost 6 bases, leaving 7 bases of the junction unmatched. The CDR3 DNA sequence: TGTGCCAGTAGCGGCAGGGGACTAGCGTCGAACACCGGGGAGCTGTTTTTT. It is translated as CASSGRGLASNTGELFF. Based on the CDR3 plus reference TRBV19 and TRBJ2-2, the full variable domain is DGGITQSPKYLFRKEGQNVTLSCEQNLNHDAMYWYRQDPGQGLRLIYYSQIVNDFQKGDIAEGYSVSREKKESFPLTVTSAQKNPTAFYLCASSGRGLASNTGELFFGEGSRLTVL.

There are a few counts of this clone. The V gene is TRBV29-1, the J gene TRBJ2-1; D not certain. This CDR3 comprises 12 residues. The germline V gene has CDR1 SQVTM and CDR2 ANQGSEA. V was pared by 7 bases and J by 0 bases, with 7 bases between. The CDR3 reads CSGTSSYNEQFF. The DNA for the CDR3 is TGCAGCGGTACGAGCTCCTACAATGAGCAGTTCTTC.

The chain carries TRBV9 and TRBJ1-1, with a tentative D call TRBD1 (5 bases). Trimming took off 4 bases at V and 3 bases at J, with 22 bases between the two ends. Germline CDR1 SGDLS, CDR2 YYNGEE. The CDR3 is 17 amino acids. CDR3 coding DNA: TGTGCCAGCAGCAGAGTGGTGGGGGGAGTGGGAGACACTGAAGCTTTCTTT. This sequence encodes CASSRVVGGVGDTEAFF.

The chain joins TRBV27 to TRBJ2-7; the D gene is possibly TRBD2 (5 bases). The germline V and J ends were trimmed by 4 bases and 0 bases, with 7 bases remaining between them. The CDR3 sequence is 13 residues long. Germline V CDR1 and CDR2: MNHEY, SMNVEV (reference sequence). The CDR3 bases are TGTGCCAGCAGTTGGGCGGGCTCCTACGAGCAGTACTTC. Its protein product is CASSWAGSYEQYF.

This chain connects TRBV15 to TRBJ2-5, with a weak D call TRBD2 (6 bases). Trimming shortened V by 0 bases and J by 4 bases, and 9 bases separated the two germline ends. Germline V lookup: CDR1 LNHNV, CDR2 YYDKDF (reference sequence). The CDR3 extends over 14 amino acids. CDR3 bases: TGTGCCACCAGCAGAGATTACGGGGGAGAGACCCAGTACTTC. Translation gives CATSRDYGGETQYF.

The V and J genes are TRBV11-2 and TRBJ2-1, with 9 bases that match TRBD2. Germline assignment: CDR1 SGHAT and CDR2 FQNNGV. The CDR3 has 17 residues. Trimming removed 0 bases from V and 5 bases from J; junction bases left unmatched: 8. The CDR3 region is CASSLDRWRGGNNEQFF. The CDR3 DNA sequence: TGTGCCAGCAGCTTAGATCGCTGGCGGGGGGGAAACAATGAGCAGTTCTTC.

V usage is TRBV7-6 and J usage is TRBJ2-3; 9 positions agree with TRBD2. V lost 2 bases to trimming and J lost 0 bases; unmatched junction nucleotides: 6. The length of the CDR3 is 17 residues. Germline CDR1 reads SGHVS; CDR2 reads FNYEAQ. CDR3: CASSLSTSGTSTDTQYF. The DNA for the CDR3 is TGTGCCAGCAGCTTATCGACTAGCGGAACTAGCACAGATACGCAGTATTTT.

The genes are TRBV27 and TRBJ2-2, with TRBD1 identical over 8 bases. The CDR3 consists of 14 residues. J lost 7 bases, V lost 5 bases, and 6 bases had no gene match. Per germline, CDR1 MNHEY and CDR2 SMNVEV (reference sequence). The CDR3 DNA sequence: TGTGCCAGCAGTCTGGACAGGGAGAACGGGGAGCTGTTTTTT. Its translation: CASSLDRENGELFF.

V and J are TRBV6-4 and TRBJ2-1; D is uncertain. V was pared by 4 bases and J by 2 bases, with 6 bases between. CDR3 length: 13 residues. From germline, CDR1 is MRHNA and CDR2 SNTAGT. The DNA for the CDR3 is TGTGCCAGCAGTGCGGAGCCCTACAATGAGCAGTTCTTC. Translation: CASSAEPYNEQFF.

The chain combines TRBV12-5 with TRBJ1-6, with D possibly matching TRBD1 (6 bases). The CDR3 runs 18 residues. Germline values: CDR1 LGHNT, CDR2 FRNRAP. Trimming removed 6 bases at V and 0 bases at J, with 18 bases between. CDR3 residues: CASGRRQEASSYNSPLHF. CDR3 DNA: TGTGCTAGTGGCCGGCGACAGGAGGCGAGCTCCTATAATTCACCCCTCCACTTT.

This clone has only a few counts. The V and J genes are TRBV4-2 and TRBJ1-6; the match to TRBD1 covers 7 bases. The CDR3 sequence is 18 residues long. The J segment lost 4 bases and the V segment lost 0 bases, leaving 9 bases of the junction unmatched. Per germline, CDR1 LGHNA and CDR2 YNFKEQ. The CDR3 here is CASSQEWGQYFYNSPLHF. The CDR3 DNA is TGTGCCAGCAGCCAAGAATGGGGACAGTACTTTTATAATTCACCCCTCCACTTT.

This chain links TRBV5-5 with TRBJ2-5, with D perhaps TRBD1 (6 bases). The CDR3 consists of 15 residues. Germline V gives CDR1 SGHKS, CDR2 YYEKEE (reference sequence). The V and J ends lost 10 bases and 4 bases respectively, with 23 bases between them. DNA of the CDR3: TGTGCCGGCCCCATTGGCGTCGGCAGGGGAGAGACCCAGTACTTC. Translated, it gives CAGPIGVGRGETQYF.

This rearrangement joins TRBV7-9 to TRBJ1-1, with TRBD1 matching over 7 bases. This CDR3 is 15 amino acids long. The ends lost 3 bases at V and 0 bases at J; junction bases unmatched: 4. Germline loops: CDR1 SEHNR, CDR2 FQNEAQ (reference sequence). The chain's CDR3 is CASSFMGQLNTEAFF. The CDR3 coding sequence is TGTGCCAGCAGCTTTATGGGACAGTTGAACACTGAAGCTTTCTTT.

This clone was observed a handful of times. The chain joins TRBV25-1 to TRBJ2-7, with 7 bases fitting TRBD1. Germline loops: CDR1 MGHDK, CDR2 SYGVNS. Germline trimming cut 4 bases from V and 0 bases from J; bases unmatched to any gene: 3. This CDR3 has 14 amino acids. The CDR3, as DNA: TGTGCCAGCAGTGTAGGGACAGTCTCCTACGAGCAGTACTTC. This codes for CASSVGTVSYEQYF.

The chain carries TRBV9 and TRBJ2-2, with D tentatively TRBD2 (6 bases). The V and J ends lost 3 bases and 0 bases respectively, with 9 bases between them. The CDR3 consists of 15 residues. Germline V gene sequence: CDR1 SGDLS, CDR2 YYNGEE. The CDR3 DNA reads as TGTGCCAGCAGCGGTCGGGGGTCGAACACCGGGGAGCTGTTTTTT. This encodes CASSGRGSNTGELFF.

In this sample, this clone turned up a few times. The V call is TRBV5-1, the J call TRBJ2-3, with no clear D. The CDR3 length is 13 residues. V lost 0 bases, J lost 5 bases, and 7 bases lay in between. In germline, CDR1 is SGHRS, CDR2 YFSETQ. The CDR3 here is CASSLAPGDTQYF. CDR3 DNA: TGCGCCAGCAGCTTGGCACCGGGAGATACGCAGTATTTT.

Note on this clone: Sequence at one end of the junction differs from germline and may be a read error. This rearrangement joins TRBV28 to TRBJ2-7; 10 positions match TRBD2. Per germline, CDR1 MDHEN and CDR2 SYDVKM. This CDR3 spans 15 amino acids. The CDR3 DNA reads TGTGCCAGCACTTTAGCGGGGGGCCGGGGGAAGGAGCAGTACTTC. Amino acids: CASTLAGGRGKEQYF.

This sequence joins TRBV5-1 and TRBJ2-1; D not resolved. Looked up from germline, CDR1 is SGHRS and CDR2 is YFSETQ. The CDR3 covers 14 residues. V was trimmed by 1 base and J by 4 bases, leaving 9 bases between them. The CDR3 DNA reads as TGCGCCAGCAGCTTGACGTCAGCGTACAATGAGCAGTTCTTC. Amino acid sequence: CASSLTSAYNEQFF.

V gene TRBV9 combines with J gene TRBJ1-4; 8 nucleotides match TRBD1. The J segment lost 8 bases and the V segment lost 0 bases, leaving 6 bases of the junction unmatched. The germline V gene encodes CDR1 SGDLS and CDR2 YYNGEE. The CDR3 is 15 residues long. The CDR3 nucleotides read TGTGCCAGCAGCGTAGAAGGACAGGGAGGGGAAAAACTGTTTTTT. Amino acids: CASSVEGQGGEKLFF.

The rearrangement joins TRBV4-2 to TRBJ2-2, with 8 bases that match TRBD1. The germline V gene has CDR1 LGHNA and CDR2 YNFKEQ. V shed 3 bases, J shed 5 bases, and the junction held 5 bases outside the gene matches. The CDR3 totals 15 residues. DNA of the CDR3: TGTGCCAGCAGCCAGGACAGGGTTTATACCGGGGAGCTGTTTTTT. It translates to CASSQDRVYTGELFF.